The 10 T cell receptor beta chains listed next were all sequenced from one sample in a study of T cells expressing NK-cell markers. TCRdb re-called the 5' RACE reads; every CDR3 protein appears as one record, without DNA. This sample's clone table lists roughly 380,000 distinct CDR3 sequences. The sample consisted of blood T cells: a sorted CD56 or NKG2C T cell subset, CD4+ or CD8+ T cells, or bulk PBMC T cells (not recorded which). The receptor set was obtained from a man between 18 and 69 years old in good health.

The chain employs TRBV7-3 and TRBJ1-1; without DNA, the TCRdb call of TRBD1 cannot be checked. The CDR3 is 15 amino acids. In germline, CDR1 is SGHTA, CDR2 FQGTGA. This CDR3 reads CASSSGQGAGTEAFF.

The V call is TRBV25-1, the J call TRBJ1-2; TCRdb designates TRBD1, a call that cannot be tested without DNA. Per the germline V gene, CDR1 is MGHDK and CDR2 is SYGVNS. The CDR3 consists of 12 residues. CDR3 loop: CASRTGVYGYTF.

The chain is built from TRBV5-6 and TRBJ2-2; lacking DNA, the TRBD1 call made by TCRdb goes unchecked. Germline CDR1 SGHDT, CDR2 YYEEEE. There are 15 residues in the CDR3. CDR3 loop: CASSFRDREAGELFF.

This rearrangement joins TRBV7-8 to TRBJ1-1; TCRdb proposes TRBD1, but this gene call is untestable without DNA. Germline-derived CDR1 and CDR2 are SGHVS and FQNEAQ. The CDR3 consists of 13 residues. CDR3 sequence: CASSLYPVLGAFF.

This chain joins TRBV7-9 and TRBJ2-5; TCRdb proposes TRBD1, but this gene call is untestable without DNA. Germline CDR1 SEHNR, CDR2 FQNEAQ (reference sequence). The CDR3 is 16 amino acids. CDR3 loop: CASSRGQAFLQETQYF.

The chain joins TRBV5-1 to TRBJ2-5; TCRdb indicates TRBD1, and absent DNA this call remains unverified. The CDR3 is made up of 16 amino acids. Germline values: CDR1 SGHRS, CDR2 YFSETQ. CDR3 region: CASSLKPTGIGETQYF. The full variable domain, in which reference TRBV5-1 and TRBJ2-5 provide the parts outside the CDR3, is KAGVTQTPRYLIKTRGQQVTLSCSPISGHRSVSWYQQTPGQGLQFLFEYFSETQRNKGNFPGRFSGRQFSNSRSEMNVSTLELGDSALYLCASSLKPTGIGETQYFGPGTRLLVL.

This chain connects TRBV12-3 or TRBV12-4 to TRBJ1-5; with no DNA, the TCRdb D assignment of TRBD1 cannot be verified. The CDR3 extends over 16 amino acids. The CDR3 here is CASSLGRGGGNQPQHF.

The rearrangement uses TRBV7-9 and TRBJ2-7. CDR1 and CDR2 from the germline V gene are SEHNR and FQNEAQ (reference sequence). The CDR3 runs 13 residues. Here the CDR3 reads CASSLDISYEQYF.

The rearrangement uses TRBV15 and TRBJ1-2; TCRdb calls TRBD1, which cannot be checked without DNA. From germline, CDR1 is LNHNV and CDR2 YYDKDF (reference sequence). CDR3 length: 16 residues. The CDR3 loop is CATSRDTFTGAYGYTF. Drawing the rest from reference TRBV15 and TRBJ1-2, the complete variable domain is DAMVIQNPRYQVTQFGKPVTLSCSQTLNHNVMYWYQQKSSQAPKLLFHYYDKDFNNEADTPDNFQSRRPNTSFCFLDIRSPGLGDTAMYLCATSRDTFTGAYGYTFGSGTRLTVV.

This sequence joins TRBV20-1 and TRBJ2-4; TCRdb designates TRBD1, a call that cannot be tested without DNA. The CDR3 has 14 residues. CDR1 DFQATT and CDR2 SNEGSKA come from the germline V gene (reference sequence). The CDR3 loop reads CSTYGTGAKNIQYF.